These 8 T cell receptor beta chains were all obtained from the same sample, sequenced in a study of T cell responses to AZD1222 COVID-19 vaccine. Assay used: immunoSEQ multiplex PCR; TCRdb lists only in-frame clones, some missing. Of 250,000 to 300,000 clones listed, around 93% were seen once; the top ten hold around 0.5%. The sample was peripheral blood, taken 28 days after the second AZD1222 dose. All receptors derive from an adult who received the AZD1222 COVID-19 vaccine.

The chain recombines TRBV10-3 with TRBJ2-1; D call uncertain. The germline gives CDR1 ENHRY, CDR2 SYGVKD. The CDR3 spans 12 residues. V lost 6 bases to trimming and J lost 5 bases, with 8 bases between them. CDR3 nucleotide sequence: TGTGCCATCAGACGAATAGACAATGAGCAGTTCTTC. Amino acid sequence: CAIRRIDNEQFF.

This chain joins TRBV5-1 and TRBJ1-1; perhaps TRBD1 as D (6 bases). Trimming left V 0 bases short and J 4 bases short, with 13 bases between. The CDR3 sequence is 15 residues long. Germline V CDR1 and CDR2: SGHRS, YFSETQ. The CDR3 coding sequence is TGCGCCAGCAGCTTGGGGGGGCGTCTGCGCACTGAAGCTTTCTTT. This encodes CASSLGGRLRTEAFF.

The DNA of the CDR3 is TGTGCCATCAGTGAGTCGACGCCGGGGGGGTCCTATGGCTACACCTTC. It codes for CAISESTPGGSYGYTF. The V and J genes are TRBV10-3 and TRBJ1-2; perhaps TRBD1 as D (5 bases). Germline V gene data show CDR1 as ENHRY and CDR2 as SYGVKD. The CDR3 covers 16 residues. V was cut by 0 bases and J by 4 bases, with 15 bases left in between.

The chain recombines TRBV6-2 or TRBV6-3 with TRBJ1-2; the match to TRBD1 covers 7 bases. Germline V gene lookup returns CDR1 MNHEY and CDR2 SVGEGT. J gave up 5 bases and V 6 bases, and 6 bases lay outside the gene matches. The CDR3 consists of 13 residues. The CDR3 region is CASSRDSLYGYTF. DNA of the CDR3: TGTGCCAGCAGCAGGGACAGTTTATATGGCTACACCTTC.

In this sample, this clone turned up a few times. J is TRBJ1-1 and V is TRBV4-3; D is ambiguous. The CDR3 totals 17 residues. CDR1 is LGHNA, CDR2 YSLEER, per germline. The V and J ends lost 0 bases and 3 bases respectively, with 17 bases between them. CDR3 sequence: CASSQDFGLGYDTEAFF. The CDR3 region has the DNA TGCGCCAGCAGCCAAGATTTCGGACTGGGGTACGACACTGAAGCTTTCTTT.

The rearrangement uses TRBV28 and TRBJ2-2; D unclear. This CDR3 region has 14 residues. V shed 1 base and J shed 5 bases, with 8 bases lying between them. Germline CDR1 reads MDHEN; CDR2 reads SYDVKM. CDR3 DNA: TGTGCCAGCAGTTTATCTAGTTTAACCGGGGAGCTGTTTTTT. This codes for CASSLSSLTGELFF.

V is TRBV9 and J is TRBJ2-2; TRBD1 matches 9 bases. V was clipped by 1 base and J by 3 bases; unmatched bases: 1. The CDR3 has 15 amino acids. Germline V gene data show CDR1 as SGDLS and CDR2 as YYNGEE. This CDR3 is CASSVRQGDTGELFF. The CDR3, as DNA: TGTGCCAGCAGCGTACGACAGGGGGACACCGGGGAGCTGTTTTTT.

This rearrangement joins TRBV7-3 to TRBJ2-5, with TRBD2 identical over 14 bases. The CDR3 is 17 amino acids. Germline V CDR1 and CDR2: SGHTA, FQGTGA. Trimming took 2 bases from V and 6 from J; bases not matched to a gene: 8. CDR3 bases: TGTGCCAGCAGCTTATCACCGACTAGCGGGGGGGCAAAGACCCAGTACTTC. Translating gives CASSLSPTSGGAKTQYF. The whole variable domain, remainder taken from reference TRBV7-3 and TRBJ2-5, is GAGVSQTPSNKVTEKGKYVELRCDPISGHTALYWYRQSLGQGPEFLIYFQGTGAADDSGLPNDRFFAVRPEGSVSTLKIQRTERGDSAVYLCASSLSPTSGGAKTQYFGPGTRLLVL.